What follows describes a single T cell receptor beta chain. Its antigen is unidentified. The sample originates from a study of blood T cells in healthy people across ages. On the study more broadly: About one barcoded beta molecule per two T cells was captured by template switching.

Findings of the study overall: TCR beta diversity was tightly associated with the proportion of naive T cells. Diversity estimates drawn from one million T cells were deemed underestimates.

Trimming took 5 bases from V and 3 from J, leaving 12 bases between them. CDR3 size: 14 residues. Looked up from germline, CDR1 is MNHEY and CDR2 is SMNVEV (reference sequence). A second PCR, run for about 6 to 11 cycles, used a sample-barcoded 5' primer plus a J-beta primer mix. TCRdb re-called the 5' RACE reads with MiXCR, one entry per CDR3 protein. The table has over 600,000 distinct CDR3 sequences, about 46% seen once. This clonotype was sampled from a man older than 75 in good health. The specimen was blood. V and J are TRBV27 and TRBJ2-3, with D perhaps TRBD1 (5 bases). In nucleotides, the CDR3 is TGTGCCAGCAGTACTCACAGGAGAACAGATACGCAGTATTTT. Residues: CASSTHRRTDTQYF.